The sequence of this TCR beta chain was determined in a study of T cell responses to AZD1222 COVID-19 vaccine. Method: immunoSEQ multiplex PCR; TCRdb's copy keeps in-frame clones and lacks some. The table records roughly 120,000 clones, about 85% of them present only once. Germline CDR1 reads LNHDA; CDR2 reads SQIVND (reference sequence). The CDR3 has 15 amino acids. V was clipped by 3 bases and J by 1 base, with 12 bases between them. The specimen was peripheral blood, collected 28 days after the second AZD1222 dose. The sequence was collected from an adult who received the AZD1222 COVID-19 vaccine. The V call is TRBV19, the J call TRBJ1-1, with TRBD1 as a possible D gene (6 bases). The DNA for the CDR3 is TGTGCCAGTAGTATGGGAGACAGGCAGAACACTGAAGCTTTCTTT. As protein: CASSMGDRQNTEAFF.